These T cell receptor beta chains were read from a single sample in a study of blood T cell repertoires in COVID-19. Assay: immunoSEQ multiplex PCR; the TCRdb copy retains only in-frame clones and omits some. In the table there are over 400,000 clones, roughly nine tenths of which are singletons. Source material: peripheral blood. These receptors were obtained from a woman aged 45-60 years with COVID-19, enrolled during active disease. The CDR3 runs from the conserved cysteine through the conserved F or W. Fields, in order: V gene, D gene, J gene, clone size, CDR3 length, CDR3 protein, CDR3 DNA. A D gene is named only where the DNA matches it firmly. Size values are once, few and many counts, or a class for expanded clones, and some rows have none.

V gene: TRBV7-9; D gene: TRBD1; J gene: TRBJ2-5; clone size: NA; CDR3 length: 15; CDR3 protein: CASSLDRTGPETQYF; CDR3 DNA: TGTGCCAGCAGCTTAGACCGGACAGGACCGGAGACCCAGTACTTC
V gene: TRBV19; D gene: NA; J gene: TRBJ1-1; clone size: NA; CDR3 length: 15; CDR3 protein: CASSIAAGAMTEAFF; CDR3 DNA: TGTGCCAGTAGTATAGCCGCGGGGGCGATGACTGAAGCTTTCTTT
V gene: TRBV2; D gene: NA; J gene: TRBJ2-5; clone size: NA; CDR3 length: 13; CDR3 protein: CASSPPAEETQYF; CDR3 DNA: TGTGCCAGCAGTCCCCCGGCGGAGGAGACCCAGTACTTC
V gene: TRBV3-1/TRBV3-2; D gene: NA; J gene: TRBJ2-1; clone size: NA; CDR3 length: 14; CDR3 protein: CASSFSSSYNEQFF; CDR3 DNA: TGTGCCAGCAGCTTCTCCAGCTCCTACAATGAGCAGTTCTTC
V gene: TRBV11-2; D gene: NA; J gene: TRBJ1-5; clone size: NA; CDR3 length: 16; CDR3 protein: CASSLRGGGGNQPQHF; CDR3 DNA: TGTGCCAGCAGCCTCCGGGGAGGGGGAGGCAATCAGCCCCAGCATTTT
V gene: TRBV4-2; D gene: NA; J gene: TRBJ1-1; clone size: few; CDR3 length: 16; CDR3 protein: CASSQPLRLEGTEAFF; CDR3 DNA: TGTGCCAGCAGCCAGCCCCTGAGGTTGGAGGGCACTGAAGCTTTCTTT
V gene: TRBV27; D gene: TRBD1; J gene: TRBJ1-2; clone size: NA; CDR3 length: 15; CDR3 protein: CASSPYSTGVDGYTF; CDR3 DNA: TGTGCCAGCAGTCCTTACTCGACAGGGGTTGATGGCTACACCTTC
V gene: TRBV7-2; D gene: TRBD1; J gene: TRBJ2-7; clone size: NA; CDR3 length: 16; CDR3 protein: CASSLASGTAGYEQYF; CDR3 DNA: TGTGCCAGCAGCTTAGCTTCCGGGACAGCTGGCTACGAGCAGTACTTC
V gene: TRBV9; D gene: NA; J gene: TRBJ2-6; clone size: few; CDR3 length: 13; CDR3 protein: CASSVYGANVLTF; CDR3 DNA: TGTGCCAGCAGCGTTTATGGGGCCAACGTCCTGACTTTC
V gene: TRBV12-5; D gene: NA; J gene: TRBJ2-5; clone size: NA; CDR3 length: 15; CDR3 protein: CASGAGTPYQETQYF; CDR3 DNA: TGTGCTAGTGGAGCCGGGACACCGTACCAAGAGACCCAGTACTTC
V gene: TRBV19; D gene: NA; J gene: TRBJ1-5; clone size: once; CDR3 length: 14; CDR3 protein: CASGPATSNQPQHF; CDR3 DNA: TGTGCCAGTGGTCCCGCTACTAGCAATCAGCCCCAGCATTTT
V gene: TRBV30; D gene: NA; J gene: TRBJ2-3; clone size: NA; CDR3 length: 16; CDR3 protein: CAWSVPTHSSTDTQYF; CDR3 DNA: TGTGCCTGGAGTGTACCAACGCACTCTAGCACAGATACGCAGTATTTT
V gene: TRBV29-1; D gene: TRBD1; J gene: TRBJ1-5; clone size: NA; CDR3 length: 14; CDR3 protein: CSVTGGESNQPQHF; CDR3 DNA: TGCAGCGTCACAGGGGGCGAAAGCAATCAGCCCCAGCATTTT
V gene: TRBV20-1; D gene: TRBD1; J gene: TRBJ2-1; clone size: NA; CDR3 length: 11; CDR3 protein: CSGDRSNEQFF; CDR3 DNA: TGCAGTGGGGACAGAAGCAATGAGCAGTTCTTC
V gene: TRBV30; D gene: TRBD1; J gene: TRBJ1-5; clone size: NA; CDR3 length: 16; CDR3 protein: CAWSPRGQVSNQPQHF; CDR3 DNA: TGTGCCTGGAGTCCAAGGGGGCAGGTTAGCAATCAGCCCCAGCATTTT
V gene: TRBV5-4; D gene: NA; J gene: TRBJ1-5; clone size: once; CDR3 length: 13; CDR3 protein: CASSQDSRPPQHF; CDR3 DNA: TGTGCCAGCAGCCAGGACAGTAGGCCGCCCCAGCATTTT
V gene: TRBV7-9; D gene: TRBD1; J gene: TRBJ1-1; clone size: NA; CDR3 length: 15; CDR3 protein: CASSFTGDQNTEAFF; CDR3 DNA: TGTGCCAGCAGCTTCACAGGGGACCAAAACACTGAAGCTTTCTTT
V gene: TRBV12-5; D gene: TRBD1; J gene: TRBJ2-1; clone size: NA; CDR3 length: 16; CDR3 protein: CASGLITGDTYNEQFF; CDR3 DNA: TGTGCTAGTGGTTTGATCACAGGGGATACCTACAATGAGCAGTTCTTC
V gene: TRBV24-1; D gene: TRBD2; J gene: TRBJ2-1; clone size: NA; CDR3 length: 17; CDR3 protein: CATVTSGGPHLYNEQFF; CDR3 DNA: TGTGCCACCGTGACTAGCGGGGGGCCTCATCTCTACAATGAGCAGTTCTTC
V gene: TRBV11-1; D gene: NA; J gene: TRBJ1-1; clone size: NA; CDR3 length: 14; CDR3 protein: CASSSHRKNTEAFF; CDR3 DNA: TGTGCCAGCAGTTCACACAGGAAGAACACTGAAGCTTTCTTT
V gene: TRBV4-1; D gene: NA; J gene: TRBJ2-7; clone size: NA; CDR3 length: 15; CDR3 protein: CASSQGRGATYEQYF; CDR3 DNA: TGCGCCAGCAGCCAGGGTCGGGGGGCTACGTACGAGCAGTACTTC
V gene: TRBV24-1; D gene: NA; J gene: TRBJ1-5; clone size: few; CDR3 length: 17; CDR3 protein: CATSDPSRGNSNQPQHF; CDR3 DNA: TGTGCCACCAGTGACCCTAGTAGAGGGAATAGCAATCAGCCCCAGCATTTT
V gene: TRBV5-1; D gene: TRBD2; J gene: TRBJ2-3; clone size: NA; CDR3 length: 15; CDR3 protein: CASRLLLAGRDTQYF; CDR3 DNA: TGCGCCAGCCGACTCTTACTAGCGGGGAGAGATACGCAGTATTTT
V gene: TRBV2; D gene: TRBD1; J gene: TRBJ1-5; clone size: NA; CDR3 length: 15; CDR3 protein: CASSPGTGGNQPQHF; CDR3 DNA: TGTGCCAGCAGCCCAGGGACAGGGGGCAATCAGCCCCAGCATTTT
V gene: TRBV2; D gene: NA; J gene: TRBJ2-7; clone size: NA; CDR3 length: 16; CDR3 protein: CASSAGRGGQSYEQYF; CDR3 DNA: TGTGCCAGCAGTGCGGGAAGGGGGGGGCAGTCCTACGAGCAGTACTTC
V gene: TRBV30; D gene: TRBD2; J gene: TRBJ2-2; clone size: NA; CDR3 length: 17; CDR3 protein: CAWSRGLAGGPSGELFF; CDR3 DNA: TGTGCCTGGAGTAGGGGACTAGCGGGGGGGCCCTCCGGGGAGCTGTTTTTT
V gene: TRBV7-2; D gene: NA; J gene: TRBJ1-2; clone size: NA; CDR3 length: 15; CDR3 protein: CASSLGAQTNYGYTF; CDR3 DNA: TGTGCCAGCAGCTTAGGAGCACAGACCAACTATGGCTACACCTTC
V gene: TRBV4-1; D gene: NA; J gene: TRBJ1-2; clone size: NA; CDR3 length: 15; CDR3 protein: CASSRVWPTREGYTF; CDR3 DNA: TGCGCCAGCAGCCGGGTCTGGCCAACCAGGGAAGGCTACACCTTC
V gene: TRBV12-3/TRBV12-4; D gene: NA; J gene: TRBJ2-7; clone size: NA; CDR3 length: 13; CDR3 protein: CASSLSEHYEQYF; CDR3 DNA: TGTGCCAGCAGTTTAAGTGAACATTACGAGCAGTACTTC
V gene: TRBV4-1; D gene: NA; J gene: TRBJ2-1; clone size: NA; CDR3 length: 16; CDR3 protein: CASSPTRGDRFNEQFF; CDR3 DNA: TGCGCCAGCAGCCCTACCCGGGGAGACAGGTTCAATGAGCAGTTCTTC
V gene: TRBV6-4; D gene: NA; J gene: TRBJ1-2; clone size: NA; CDR3 length: 15; CDR3 protein: CANLRSGPGLSGYTF; CDR3 DNA: TGTGCCAACTTAAGAAGCGGACCCGGCCTAAGTGGCTACACCTTC
V gene: TRBV28; D gene: TRBD1; J gene: TRBJ1-1; clone size: NA; CDR3 length: 15; CDR3 protein: CASSSPQGRNTEAFF; CDR3 DNA: TGTGCCAGCAGTTCCCCACAGGGGCGGAACACTGAAGCTTTCTTT
V gene: TRBV2; D gene: NA; J gene: TRBJ2-7; clone size: NA; CDR3 length: 15; CDR3 protein: CASSEGAGWIYEQYF; CDR3 DNA: TGTGCCAGCAGTGAAGGGGCAGGTTGGATATACGAGCAGTACTTC
V gene: TRBV9; D gene: TRBD1; J gene: TRBJ1-6; clone size: NA; CDR3 length: 14; CDR3 protein: CASSLRDRNSPLHF; CDR3 DNA: TGTGCCAGCAGCCTCCGGGACAGAAACTCACCCCTCCACTTT